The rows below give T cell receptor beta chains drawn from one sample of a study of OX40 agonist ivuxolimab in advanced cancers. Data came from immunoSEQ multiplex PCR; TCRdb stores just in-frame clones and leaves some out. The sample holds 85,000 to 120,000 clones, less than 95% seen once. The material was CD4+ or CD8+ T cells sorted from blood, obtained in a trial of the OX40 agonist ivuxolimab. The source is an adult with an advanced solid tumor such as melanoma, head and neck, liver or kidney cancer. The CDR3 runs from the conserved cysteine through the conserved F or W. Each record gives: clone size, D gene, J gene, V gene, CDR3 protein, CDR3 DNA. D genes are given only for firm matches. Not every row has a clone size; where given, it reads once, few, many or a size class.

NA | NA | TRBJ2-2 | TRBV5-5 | CASSLIADTNTGELFF | TGTGCCAGCAGCTTGATAGCGGACACCAACACCGGGGAGCTGTTTTTT
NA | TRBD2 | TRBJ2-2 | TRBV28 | CASSAAGLAGGPDRASGELFF | TGTGCCAGCAGTGCGGCGGGACTAGCGGGGGGGCCAGATCGGGCGTCCGGGGAGCTGTTTTTT
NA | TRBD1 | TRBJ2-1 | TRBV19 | CASTRQGSYNEQFF | TGTGCCAGTACGCGACAGGGTTCCTACAATGAGCAGTTCTTC
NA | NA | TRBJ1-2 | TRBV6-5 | CASSYRPWNYGYTF | TGTGCCAGCAGTTACCGCCCGTGGAACTATGGCTACACCTTC
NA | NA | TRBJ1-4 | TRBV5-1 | CASSLQGSPTNEKLFF | TGCGCCAGCAGCTTACAGGGCAGCCCAACTAATGAAAAACTGTTTTTT
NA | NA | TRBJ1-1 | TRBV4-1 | CASSQWEQANTEAFF | TGCGCCAGCAGCCAATGGGAACAGGCGAACACTGAAGCTTTCTTT
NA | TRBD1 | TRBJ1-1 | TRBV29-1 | CSVQGQVNTEAFF | TGCAGCGTTCAAGGACAGGTGAACACTGAAGCTTTCTTT
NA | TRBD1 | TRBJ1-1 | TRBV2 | CASTPRGGMNTEAFF | TGTGCCAGCACCCCCAGGGGGGGTATGAACACTGAAGCTTTCTTT
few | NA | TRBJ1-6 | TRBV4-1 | CASSQDARWNSPLHF | TGCGCCAGCAGCCAAGATGCCAGGTGGAATTCACCCCTCCACTTT
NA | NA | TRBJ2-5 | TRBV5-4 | CASSLPGLLSRETQYF | TGTGCCAGCAGCTTGCCGGGACTTCTATCGCGGGAGACCCAGTACTTC
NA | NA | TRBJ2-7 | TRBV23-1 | CASSHPSPVRYF | TGCGCCAGCAGTCATCCCTCCCCAGTAAGGTACTTC
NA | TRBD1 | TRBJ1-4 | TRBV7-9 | CASSQGGGVSEKLFF | TGTGCCAGCAGCCAGGGAGGGGGCGTGAGTGAAAAACTGTTTTTT
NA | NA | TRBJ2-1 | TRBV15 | CATSRDSSNEQFF | TGTGCCACCAGCAGAGATTCTAGCAATGAGCAGTTCTTC
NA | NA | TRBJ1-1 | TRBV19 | CARRIGLTEAFF | TGTGCCCGCCGCATCGGACTGACTGAAGCTTTCTTT
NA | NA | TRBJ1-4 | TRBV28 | CASSSGADEKLFF | TGTGCCAGCAGTTCAGGGGCCGATGAAAAACTGTTTTTT
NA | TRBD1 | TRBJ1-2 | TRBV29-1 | CSAEGQGNGYTF | TGCAGCGCCGAGGGACAGGGGAATGGCTACACCTTC
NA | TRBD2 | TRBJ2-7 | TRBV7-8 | CASSLVAGRDYEQYF | TGTGCCAGCAGCTTAGTGGCCGGGAGGGACTACGAGCAGTACTTC
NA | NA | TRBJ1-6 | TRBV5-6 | CASSLGRQGSPLHF | TGTGCCAGCAGCCTCGGGAGGCAGGGCTCACCCCTCCACTTT
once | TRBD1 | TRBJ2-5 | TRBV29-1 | CSVDGQGFLETQYF | TGCAGCGTTGACGGACAGGGTTTTTTAGAGACCCAGTACTTC
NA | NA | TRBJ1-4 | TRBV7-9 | CASSYPGTKLFF | TGTGCCAGCAGCTATCCGGGAACGAAACTGTTTTTT
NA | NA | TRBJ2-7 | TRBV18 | CASSPYGGSSLREQYF | TGTGCCAGCTCACCCTATGGGGGTTCCTCTCTCAGAGAGCAGTACTTC